This TCR beta chain was captured by sequencing in a study of T cells in Graves' hyperthyroidism and ophthalmopathy. Absence of ophthalmopathy progression within 18 months defined stable Graves' hyperthyroidism. Newly diagnosed patients aged 18 to 65 had hyperthyroidism of under 2 months' duration. Regarding the study as a whole: Separating ophthalmopathy from stable hyperthyroidism was achieved by a 13 V-J model.

In its sample, this clonotype was seen many times. Its antigen is still unknown. Template material for amplifying TCR beta CDR3 regions consisted of RNA transcripts. Researchers ran a first-round RT-PCR on the TCR CDR3 using the HTBI primer set. TCRdb re-called the multiplex PCR reads with MiXCR, one entry per CDR3 protein. The data contain hundreds of thousands of distinct CDR3 sequences, 15% to 20% of them seen just once; the ten biggest clones take up about 45%. CDR3 size: 15 residues. V was pared by 5 bases and J by 0 bases, with 10 bases between. Germline CDR1 is SGHTA and CDR2 is FQGTGA. Material: blood. The clonotype comes from a man aged 40-49 years with Graves' hyperthyroidism. The rearrangement links TRBV7-3 to TRBJ2-2; D is perhaps TRBD1 or TRBD2 (6 bases each). CDR3 in amino acids: CASSPGGANTGELFF. In DNA form, the CDR3 reads TGTGCCAGCAGCCCCGGGGGCGCGAACACCGGGGAGCTGTTTTTT.